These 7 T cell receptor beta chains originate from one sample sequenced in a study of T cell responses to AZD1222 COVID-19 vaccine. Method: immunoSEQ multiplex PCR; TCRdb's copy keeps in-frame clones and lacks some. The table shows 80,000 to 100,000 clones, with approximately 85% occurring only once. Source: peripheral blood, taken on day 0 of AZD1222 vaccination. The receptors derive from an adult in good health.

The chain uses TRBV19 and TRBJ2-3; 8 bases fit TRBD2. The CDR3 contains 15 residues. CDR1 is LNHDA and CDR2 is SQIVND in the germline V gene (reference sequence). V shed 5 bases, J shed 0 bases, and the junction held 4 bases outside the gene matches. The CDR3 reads CASSVAGRSTDTQYF. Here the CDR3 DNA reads TGTGCCAGTAGTGTAGCGGGAAGGAGCACAGATACGCAGTATTTT.

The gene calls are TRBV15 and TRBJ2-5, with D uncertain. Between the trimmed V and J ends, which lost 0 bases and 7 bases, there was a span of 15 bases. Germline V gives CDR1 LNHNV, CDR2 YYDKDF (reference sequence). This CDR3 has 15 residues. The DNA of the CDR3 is TGTGCCACCAGCAGAGATGGACCCCCAGGAGTGACCCAGTACTTC. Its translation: CATSRDGPPGVTQYF.

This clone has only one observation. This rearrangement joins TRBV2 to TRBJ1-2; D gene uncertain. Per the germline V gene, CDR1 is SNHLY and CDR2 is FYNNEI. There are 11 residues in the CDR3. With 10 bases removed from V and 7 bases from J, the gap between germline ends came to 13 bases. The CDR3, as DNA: TGTGCCATCACCGGATTGGTTGGCTACACCTTC. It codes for CAITGLVGYTF.

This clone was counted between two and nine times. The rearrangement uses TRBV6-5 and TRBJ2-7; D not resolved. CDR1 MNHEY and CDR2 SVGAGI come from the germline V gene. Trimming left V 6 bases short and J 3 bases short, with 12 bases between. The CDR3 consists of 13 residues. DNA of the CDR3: TGTGCCAGCAGCACGCGGCTTAGCTACGAGCAGTACTTC. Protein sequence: CASSTRLSYEQYF.

The CDR3 DNA sequence: TGTGCCACCGCAGGCTACGAGCAGTACTTC. This encodes CATAGYEQYF. V gene TRBV10-3 combines with J gene TRBJ2-7; D is uncertain. V dropped 10 bases and J dropped 3 bases, with 7 bases sitting between them. Germline loops: CDR1 ENHRY, CDR2 SYGVKD. The CDR3 has 10 residues.

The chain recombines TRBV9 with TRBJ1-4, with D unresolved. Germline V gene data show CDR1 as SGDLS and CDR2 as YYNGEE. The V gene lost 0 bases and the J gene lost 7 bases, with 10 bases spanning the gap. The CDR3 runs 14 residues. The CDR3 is CASSVGGVGEKLFF. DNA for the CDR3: TGTGCCAGCAGCGTAGGAGGCGTGGGTGAAAAACTGTTTTTT.

The CDR3 region has the DNA TGTGCCAGCAGTTACTCTTCTCGAGACAGCAACTACGAGCAGTACTTC. This translates into CASSYSSRDSNYEQYF. This chain links TRBV6-2 or TRBV6-3 with TRBJ2-7; a possible D gene is TRBD1 (5 bases). Per the germline V gene, CDR1 is MNHEY and CDR2 is SVGEGT. Trimming left V 0 bases short and J 3 bases short, with 15 bases between. The CDR3 spans 16 residues.